This TCR beta chain was recovered during a study of identical twins (dated by TCRdb to about 2016). In the study overall: To test whether fetal clonotypes persist, this study deep-sequenced TCR alpha and beta repertoires from monozygotic twins, from unrelated adults of various ages, and from cord blood. To rule out contamination, the twin experiments were replicated at different times with different library preparation protocols.

All donors were healthy Caucasians. The twin cohort consisted of three pairs of female monozygotic twins, all aged about 18 to 30 years. The RNA used for TCR libraries was isolated from peripheral blood mononuclear cells. Results the study describes overall, beyond this receptor: Conclusions relied on cross-sectional statistical analysis, since the same donors could not be followed over many years. A weaker excess of twin sharing was found in beta out-of-frame sequences because the signal-to-noise ratio was lowered by fewer shared sequences. Invariant T cells such as MAIT and iNKT could partly confound zero-insertion analyses, though diverse VJ usage argued against this for most clonotypes. Recombination models systematically underestimated out-of-frame TCR alpha sharing in monozygotic twins but agreed with sharing between unrelated individuals. Out-of-frame TCR alpha sequences shared between twins showed an excess of low generation-probability sequences compared with coincidental sharing between unrelated individuals. Fewer insertions were carried by abundant cord blood beta clonotypes, a similar but weaker trend appeared in young adult naive repertoires, and no such trend appeared in memory repertoires.

The germline V gene (reference sequence) gives CDR1 as LNHNV and CDR2 as YYDKDF. Including the terminal cysteine and phenylalanine, the CDR3 comprises 18 residues. The retained sequence is limited to the CDR3, 54 bases, with the frame set at the first base. Trimming removed 1 base from V and 2 bases from J, leaving 20 bases between the germline ends. This clonotype was recorded at least ten times. The target of this receptor is not known. Base qualities are not provided; no much larger clone lies one nucleotide away. The library came from 5' RACE. Reads for this sample came from an Illumina HiSeq 2000. A universal primer binding site was introduced by template switching, and a unique molecular identifier was present in the final cDNA, enabling accurate counting of TCR cDNA molecules. First-strand cDNA for TCR alpha and beta chains was synthesized from specific primers in the conserved constant-segment region. To control for contamination, every cDNA library was double barcoded, receiving both a SMART-Mk sample barcode and Illumina barcodes. TruSeq adapter sequences and Illumina sample barcodes were added in two successive PCR steps. The Illumina HiSeq platform was used with custom primers to sequence TCR alpha and beta cDNA libraries. For the original study's pipeline: Unique molecular identifiers were extracted from raw reads with MiGEC, and CDR3 positions were determined with MiXCR. For each individual, recombination models were inferred using an EM algorithm with the repgenHMM and IGoR tools. The analysis of shared clonotypes was done with the tcR package in R, with sharing normalized by the product of cloneset sizes. Out-of-frame nonproductive sequences were analyzed to study raw recombination free of thymic and clonal selection effects. Using fastp trimming at Q25 and MiXCR clonotype assembly, TCRdb reanalyzed the public sequencing data and kept in-frame beta chains. Each CDR3 protein appears once, grouped with its most common genes and DNA. In this record, the V and J calls reflect TCRdb's handling and not the investigators' own analysis. Across this sample there are around 960,000 distinct CDR3 sequences, with 9% to 15% seen only once. 1.5% to 2% of the sample rests with the top ten.

In addition, the sample was reused for a study of yellow fever vaccine responses in identical twins. The second source states: The authors reported that the T cell response to vaccination in identical twins appeared partly convergent and partly personalized. Focusing on identical twins, the study followed the T cell clones that responded to the vaccine, and did so with precision.

The sequence links TRBV15 to TRBJ2-5; the D gene is perhaps TRBD2, from 6 matching bases. The clonotype originates from a young woman in good health. Sequenced sample: PBMCs. Read as DNA, the sequence is TGTGCCACCAGCAGAGGTGCGGGGTCCCAATTGACACAAGAGACCCAGTACTTC. The encoded protein is CATSRGAGSQLTQETQYF.